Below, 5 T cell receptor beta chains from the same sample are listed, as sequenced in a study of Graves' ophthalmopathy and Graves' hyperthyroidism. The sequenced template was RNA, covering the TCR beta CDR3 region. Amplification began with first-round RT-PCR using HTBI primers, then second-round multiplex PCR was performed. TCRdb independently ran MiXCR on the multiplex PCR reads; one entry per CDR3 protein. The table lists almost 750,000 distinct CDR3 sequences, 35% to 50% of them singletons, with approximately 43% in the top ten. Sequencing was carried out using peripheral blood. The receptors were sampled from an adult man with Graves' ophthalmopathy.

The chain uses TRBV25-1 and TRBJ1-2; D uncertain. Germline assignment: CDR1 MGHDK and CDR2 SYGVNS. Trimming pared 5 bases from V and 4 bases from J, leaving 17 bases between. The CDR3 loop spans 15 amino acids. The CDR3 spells CASSSRTGRTYGYTF. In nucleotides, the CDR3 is TGTGCCAGCAGTTCGCGAACCGGGAGAACCTATGGCTACACCTTC.

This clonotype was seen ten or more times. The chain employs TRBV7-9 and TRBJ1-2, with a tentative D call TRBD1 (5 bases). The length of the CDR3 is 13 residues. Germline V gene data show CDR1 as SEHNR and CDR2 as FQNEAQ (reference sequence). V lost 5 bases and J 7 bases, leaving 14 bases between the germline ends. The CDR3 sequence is CASSRDEGPGYTF. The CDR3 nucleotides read TGTGCCAGCAGCCGGGACGAAGGACCTGGCTACACCTTC.

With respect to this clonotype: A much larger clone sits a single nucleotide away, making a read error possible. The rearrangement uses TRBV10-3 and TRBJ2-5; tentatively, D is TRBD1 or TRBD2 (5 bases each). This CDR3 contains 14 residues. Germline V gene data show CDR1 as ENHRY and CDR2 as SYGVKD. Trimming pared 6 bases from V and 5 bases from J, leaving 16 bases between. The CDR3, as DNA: TGTGCCATCAGCTCGGCCGGGGCGCGGGAGACCCAGTACTTC. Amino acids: CAISSAGARETQYF.

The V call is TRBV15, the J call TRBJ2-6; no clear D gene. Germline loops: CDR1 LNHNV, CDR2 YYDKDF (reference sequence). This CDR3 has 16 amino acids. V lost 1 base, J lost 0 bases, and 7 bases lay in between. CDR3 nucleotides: TGTGCCACCAGCAGAGGGGTTTACTCTGGGGCCAACGTCCTGACTTTC. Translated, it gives CATSRGVYSGANVLTF.

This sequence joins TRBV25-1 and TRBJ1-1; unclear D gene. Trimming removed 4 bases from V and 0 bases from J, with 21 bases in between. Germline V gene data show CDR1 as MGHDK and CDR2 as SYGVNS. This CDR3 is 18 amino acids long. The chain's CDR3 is CASSGHRSNFLMNTEAFF. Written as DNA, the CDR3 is TGTGCCAGCAGTGGACACAGATCCAATTTCCTTATGAACACTGAAGCTTTCTTT.